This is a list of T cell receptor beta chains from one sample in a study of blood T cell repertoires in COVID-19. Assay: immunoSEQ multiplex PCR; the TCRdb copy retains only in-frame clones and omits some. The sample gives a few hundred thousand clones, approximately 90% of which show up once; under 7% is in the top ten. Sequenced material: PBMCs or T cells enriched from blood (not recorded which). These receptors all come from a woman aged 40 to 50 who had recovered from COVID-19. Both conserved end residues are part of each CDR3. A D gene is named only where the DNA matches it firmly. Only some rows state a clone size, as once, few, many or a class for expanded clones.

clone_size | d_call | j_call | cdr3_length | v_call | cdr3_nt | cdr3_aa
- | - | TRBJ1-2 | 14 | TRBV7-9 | TGTGCCAGCAGCTTGTCGGACAGTAACTATGGCTACACCTTC | CASSLSDSNYGYTF
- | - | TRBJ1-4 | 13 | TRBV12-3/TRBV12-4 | TGTGCCAGCAGTCAGGGTTTGGATGAAAAACTGTTTTTT | CASSQGLDEKLFF
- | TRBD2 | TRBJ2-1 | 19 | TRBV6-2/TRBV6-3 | TGTGCCAGCAGCAGGTGGGCCGGGAGGGCCCGGGGGGAGGGCAATGAGCAGTTCTTC | CASSRWAGRARGEGNEQFF
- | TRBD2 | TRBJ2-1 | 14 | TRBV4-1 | TGCGCCAGCGCAACCACTAGCGGAAACAATGAGCAGTTCTTC | CASATTSGNNEQFF
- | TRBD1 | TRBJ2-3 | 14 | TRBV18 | TGTGCCAGCTCACCGTCAGGGGGCGTAGATACGCAGTATTTT | CASSPSGGVDTQYF
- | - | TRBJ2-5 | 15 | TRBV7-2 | TGTGCCAGCAGCTCCACGGTTGTCACCCGAGAGACCCAGTACTTC | CASSSTVVTRETQYF
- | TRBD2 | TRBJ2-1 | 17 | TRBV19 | TGTGCCAGTAGTACCATGGGACTAGCGGGAGGGGACAATGAGCAGTTCTTC | CASSTMGLAGGDNEQFF
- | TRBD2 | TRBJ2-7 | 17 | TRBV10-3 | TGTGCCATCAGTGAGTGGGGTAGCGGGGGTAGCCTTTACGAGCAGTACTTC | CAISEWGSGGSLYEQYF
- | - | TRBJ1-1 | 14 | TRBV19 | TGTGCCAGTAGTCTTAATGGGGGCATGACTGAAGCTTTCTTT | CASSLNGGMTEAFF
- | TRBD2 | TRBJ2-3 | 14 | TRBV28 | TGTGCCAGCACCCCGGGGGGGGTCACAGATACGCAGTATTTT | CASTPGGVTDTQYF
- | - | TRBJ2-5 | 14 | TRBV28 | TGTGCCAGCAGTTTATTAGCGGCTAAAGAGACCCAGTACTTC | CASSLLAAKETQYF
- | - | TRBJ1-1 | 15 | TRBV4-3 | TGCGCCAGCAGCCAAACAACCCCTCGGGGGTGGGAGGCTTTCTTT | CASSQTTPRGWEAFF
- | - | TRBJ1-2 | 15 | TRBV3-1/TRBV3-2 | TGTGCCAGCAGCCAGGCCGGGATCCGAAATTATGGCTACACCTTC | CASSQAGIRNYGYTF
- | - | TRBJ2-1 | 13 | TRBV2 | TGTGCCAGCAGACGGGACACCCTCAATGAGCAGTTCTTC | CASRRDTLNEQFF
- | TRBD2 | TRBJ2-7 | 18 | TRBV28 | TGTGCCAGCAGTTTAGGGGGACTAGCGGGAGGAGGGATCTACGAGCAGTACTTC | CASSLGGLAGGGIYEQYF
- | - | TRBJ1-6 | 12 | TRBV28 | TGTGCCAGCACCATCCCCCCTTCACCCCTCCACTTT | CASTIPPSPLHF
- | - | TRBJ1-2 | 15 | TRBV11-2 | TGTGCCAGCAGCTTAGAAAACAGGCTAGACTATGGCTACACCTTC | CASSLENRLDYGYTF
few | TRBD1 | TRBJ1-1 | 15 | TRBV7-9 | TGTGCCAGCAGCCCCGAGGGGGCCTTGGGCACTGAAGCTTTCTTT | CASSPEGALGTEAFF
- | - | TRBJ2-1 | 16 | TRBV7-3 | TGTGCCAGCAGCCCCCAAACCCACAGCTCCTACAATGAGCAGTTCTTC | CASSPQTHSSYNEQFF
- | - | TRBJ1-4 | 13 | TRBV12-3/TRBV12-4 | TGTGCCAGCAGTCCAGGTCGGAATGAAAAACTGTTTTTT | CASSPGRNEKLFF
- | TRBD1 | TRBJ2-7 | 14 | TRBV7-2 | TGTGCCAGCAGCTTAGCGGGACAGGGGTGGGAGCAGTACTTC | CASSLAGQGWEQYF
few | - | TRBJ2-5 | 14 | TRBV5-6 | TGTGCCAGCAGCTTGGCAGGTCCCCAAGAGACCCAGTACTTC | CASSLAGPQETQYF
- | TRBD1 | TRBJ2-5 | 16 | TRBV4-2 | TGTGCCAGCAGCCAAGACGGGGACAGGGGGCTGGAGACCCAGTACTTC | CASSQDGDRGLETQYF
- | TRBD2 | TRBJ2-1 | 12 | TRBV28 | TGTGCCAGTGAGGGGGCTAGCGGGATTGTGTTCTTC | CASEGASGIVFF
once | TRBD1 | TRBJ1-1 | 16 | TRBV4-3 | TGCGCCAGCAGCACCAACAGGGGCCCCGGGAACACTGAAGCTTTCTTT | CASSTNRGPGNTEAFF
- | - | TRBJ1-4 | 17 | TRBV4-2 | TGTGCCAGCAGCCAAGATGCTTCGGTCGCCTATAATGAAAAACTGTTTTTT | CASSQDASVAYNEKLFF
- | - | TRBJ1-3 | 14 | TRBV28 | TGTGCCAGCAGTTCCCCGGGGGTTGGAAACACCATATATTTT | CASSSPGVGNTIYF
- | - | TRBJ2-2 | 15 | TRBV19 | TGTGCCAGTACCAGATTCGAGGCGGGCACCGGGGAGCTGTTTTTT | CASTRFEAGTGELFF
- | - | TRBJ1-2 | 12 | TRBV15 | TGTGCCACCAGCAGCACAGCGGATGGCTACACCTTC | CATSSTADGYTF
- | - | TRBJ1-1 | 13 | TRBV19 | TGTGCCAGTAGTATGGAGGGTCCGGCCGAAGCTTTCTTT | CASSMEGPAEAFF
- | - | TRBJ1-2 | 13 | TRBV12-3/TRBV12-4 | TGTGCCAGCAGTCCCTCCCAGGGCTCTGGCTACACCTTC | CASSPSQGSGYTF
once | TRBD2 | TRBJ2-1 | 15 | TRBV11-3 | TGTGCCAGCAGCTTACTAGCGGGGTCCTACAATGAGCAGTTCTTC | CASSLLAGSYNEQFF
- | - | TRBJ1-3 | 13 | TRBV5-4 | TGTGCCAGCAGCTTGTCCCCAACAGGGCACATATATTTT | CASSLSPTGHIYF
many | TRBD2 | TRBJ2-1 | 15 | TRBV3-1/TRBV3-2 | TGTGCCAGCACACGGCGGGAGAGCTTTTACAATGAGCAGTTCTTC | CASTRRESFYNEQFF
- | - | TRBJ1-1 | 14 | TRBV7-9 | TGTGCCAGCAGCTTAGACAGGCAGAACACTGAAGCTTTCTTT | CASSLDRQNTEAFF